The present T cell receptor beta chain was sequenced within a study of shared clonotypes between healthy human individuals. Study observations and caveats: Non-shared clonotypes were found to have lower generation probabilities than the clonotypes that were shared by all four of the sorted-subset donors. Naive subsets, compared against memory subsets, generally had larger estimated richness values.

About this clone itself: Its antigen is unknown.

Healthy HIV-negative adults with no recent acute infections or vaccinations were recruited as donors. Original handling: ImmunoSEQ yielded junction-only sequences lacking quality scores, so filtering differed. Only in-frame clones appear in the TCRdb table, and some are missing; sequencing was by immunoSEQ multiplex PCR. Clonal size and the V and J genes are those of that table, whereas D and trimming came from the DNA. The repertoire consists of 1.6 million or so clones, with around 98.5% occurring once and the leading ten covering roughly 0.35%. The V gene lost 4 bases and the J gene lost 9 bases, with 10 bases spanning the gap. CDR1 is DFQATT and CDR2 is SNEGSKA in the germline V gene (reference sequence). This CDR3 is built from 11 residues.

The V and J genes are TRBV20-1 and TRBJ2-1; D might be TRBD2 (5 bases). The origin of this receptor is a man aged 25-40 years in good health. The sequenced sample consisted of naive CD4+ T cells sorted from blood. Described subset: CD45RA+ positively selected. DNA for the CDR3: TGCAGTGCTAAGGCGGGTCCTGAGCAGTTCTTC. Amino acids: CSAKAGPEQFF.